This TCR beta chain was sequenced in a study of T cell responses to AZD1222 COVID-19 vaccine. This CDR3 has 14 amino acids. Germline CDR1 and CDR2: LGHNA and YSLEER. Trimming shortened V by 0 bases and J by 1 base, and 6 bases separated the two germline ends. Produced via immunoSEQ multiplex PCR; TCRdb's table is partial and in-frame only. The repertoire holds approximately 110,000 clones, with about four fifths as singletons. The receptor's source is an adult in good health. Here the sequenced sample was peripheral blood, taken on day 0 of AZD1222 vaccination. This chain joins TRBV4-3 and TRBJ2-5, with no clear D. Here the CDR3 DNA reads TGCGCCAGCAGCCAAGATCGGAGCCAAGAGACCCAGTACTTC. Translating gives CASSQDRSQETQYF.